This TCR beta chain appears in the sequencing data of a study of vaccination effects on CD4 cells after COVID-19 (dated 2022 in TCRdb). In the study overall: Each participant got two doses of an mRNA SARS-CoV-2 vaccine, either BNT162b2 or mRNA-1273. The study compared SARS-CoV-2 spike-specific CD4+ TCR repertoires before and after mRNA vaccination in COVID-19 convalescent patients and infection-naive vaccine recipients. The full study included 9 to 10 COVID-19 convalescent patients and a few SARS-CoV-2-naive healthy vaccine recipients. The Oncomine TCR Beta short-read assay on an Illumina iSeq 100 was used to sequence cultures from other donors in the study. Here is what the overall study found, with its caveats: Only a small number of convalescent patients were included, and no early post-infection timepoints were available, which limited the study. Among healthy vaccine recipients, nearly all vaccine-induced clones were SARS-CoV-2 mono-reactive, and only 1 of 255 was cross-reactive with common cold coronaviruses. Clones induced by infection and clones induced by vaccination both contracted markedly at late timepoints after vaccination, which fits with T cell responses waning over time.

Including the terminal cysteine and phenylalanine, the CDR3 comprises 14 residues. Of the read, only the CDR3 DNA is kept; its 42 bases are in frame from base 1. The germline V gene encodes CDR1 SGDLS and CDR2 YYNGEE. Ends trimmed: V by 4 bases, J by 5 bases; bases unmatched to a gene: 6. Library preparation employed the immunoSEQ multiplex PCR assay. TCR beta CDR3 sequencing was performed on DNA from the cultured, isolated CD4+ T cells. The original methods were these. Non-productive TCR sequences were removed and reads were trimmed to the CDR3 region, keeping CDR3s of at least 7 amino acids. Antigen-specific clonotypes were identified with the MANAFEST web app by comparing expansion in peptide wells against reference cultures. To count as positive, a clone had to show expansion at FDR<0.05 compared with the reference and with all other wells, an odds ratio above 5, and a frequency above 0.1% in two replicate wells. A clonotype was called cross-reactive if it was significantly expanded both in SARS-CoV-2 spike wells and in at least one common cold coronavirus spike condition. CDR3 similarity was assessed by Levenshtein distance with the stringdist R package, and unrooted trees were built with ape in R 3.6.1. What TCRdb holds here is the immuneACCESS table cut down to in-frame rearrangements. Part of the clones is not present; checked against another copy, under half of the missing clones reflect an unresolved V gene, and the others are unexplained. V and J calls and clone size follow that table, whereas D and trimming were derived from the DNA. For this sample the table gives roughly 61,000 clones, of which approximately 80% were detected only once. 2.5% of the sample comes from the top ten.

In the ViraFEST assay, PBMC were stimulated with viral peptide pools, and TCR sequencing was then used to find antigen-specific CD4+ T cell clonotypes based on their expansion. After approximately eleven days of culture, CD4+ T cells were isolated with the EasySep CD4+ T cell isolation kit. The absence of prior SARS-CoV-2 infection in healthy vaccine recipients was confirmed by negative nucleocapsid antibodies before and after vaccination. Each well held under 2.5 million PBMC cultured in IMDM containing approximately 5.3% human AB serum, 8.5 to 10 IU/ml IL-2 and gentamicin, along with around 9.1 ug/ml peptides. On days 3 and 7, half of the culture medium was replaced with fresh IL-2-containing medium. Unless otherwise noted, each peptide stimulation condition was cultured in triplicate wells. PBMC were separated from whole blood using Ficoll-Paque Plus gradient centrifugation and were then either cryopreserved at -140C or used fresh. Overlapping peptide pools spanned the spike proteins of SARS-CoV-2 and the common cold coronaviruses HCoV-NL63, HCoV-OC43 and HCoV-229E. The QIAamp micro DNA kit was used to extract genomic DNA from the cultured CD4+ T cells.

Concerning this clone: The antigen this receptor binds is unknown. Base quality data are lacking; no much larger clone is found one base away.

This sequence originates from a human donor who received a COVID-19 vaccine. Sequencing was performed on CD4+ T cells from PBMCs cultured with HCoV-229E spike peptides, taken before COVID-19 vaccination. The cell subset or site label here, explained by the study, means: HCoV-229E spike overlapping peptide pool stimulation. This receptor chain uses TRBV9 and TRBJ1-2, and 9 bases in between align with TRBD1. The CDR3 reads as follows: CASSRPGQGYGYTF. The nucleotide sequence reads TGTGCCAGCAGCAGACCGGGACAGGGATATGGCTACACCTTC.